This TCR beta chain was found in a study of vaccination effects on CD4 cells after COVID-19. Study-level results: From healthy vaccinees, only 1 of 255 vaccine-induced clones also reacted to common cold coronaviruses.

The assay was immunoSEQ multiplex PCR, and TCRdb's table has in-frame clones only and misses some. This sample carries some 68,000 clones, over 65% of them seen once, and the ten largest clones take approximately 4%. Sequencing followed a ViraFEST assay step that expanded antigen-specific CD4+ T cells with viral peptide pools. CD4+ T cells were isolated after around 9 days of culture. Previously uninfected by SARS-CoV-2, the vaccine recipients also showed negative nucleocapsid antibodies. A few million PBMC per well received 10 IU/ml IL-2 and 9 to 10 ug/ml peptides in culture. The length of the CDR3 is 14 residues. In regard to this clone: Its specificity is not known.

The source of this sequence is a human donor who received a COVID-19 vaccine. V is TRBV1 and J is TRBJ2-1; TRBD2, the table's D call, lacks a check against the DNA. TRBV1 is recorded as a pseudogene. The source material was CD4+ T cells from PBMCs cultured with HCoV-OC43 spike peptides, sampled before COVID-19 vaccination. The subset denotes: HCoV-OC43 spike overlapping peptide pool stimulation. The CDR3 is CTSSSLCPYNEQFF. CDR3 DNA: TGCACCAGCAGCTCACTCTGTCCCTACAATGAGCAGTTCTTC.